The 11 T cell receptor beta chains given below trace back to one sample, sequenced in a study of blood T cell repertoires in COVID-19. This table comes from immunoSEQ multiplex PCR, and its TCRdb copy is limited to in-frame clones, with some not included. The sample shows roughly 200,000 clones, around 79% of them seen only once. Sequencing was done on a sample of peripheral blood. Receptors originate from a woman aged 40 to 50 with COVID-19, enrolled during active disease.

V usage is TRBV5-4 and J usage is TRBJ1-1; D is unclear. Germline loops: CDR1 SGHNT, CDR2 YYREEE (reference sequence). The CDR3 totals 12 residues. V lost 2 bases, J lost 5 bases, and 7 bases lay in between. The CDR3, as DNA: TGTGCCAGCAGCTTTTCTAAGACTGAAGCTTTCTTT. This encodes CASSFSKTEAFF. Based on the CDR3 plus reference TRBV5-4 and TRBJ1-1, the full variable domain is ETGVTQSPTHLIKTRGQQVTLRCSSQSGHNTVSWYQQALGQGPQFIFQYYREEENGRGNFPPRFSGLQFPNYSSELNVNALELDDSALYLCASSFSKTEAFFGQGTRLTVV.

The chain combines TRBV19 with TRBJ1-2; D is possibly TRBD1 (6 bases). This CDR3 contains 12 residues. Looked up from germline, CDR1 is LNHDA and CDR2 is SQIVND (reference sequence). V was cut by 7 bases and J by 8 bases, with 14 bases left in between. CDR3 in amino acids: CASMDRMEGYTF. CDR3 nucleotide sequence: TGTGCCAGTATGGACAGAATGGAAGGCTACACCTTC.

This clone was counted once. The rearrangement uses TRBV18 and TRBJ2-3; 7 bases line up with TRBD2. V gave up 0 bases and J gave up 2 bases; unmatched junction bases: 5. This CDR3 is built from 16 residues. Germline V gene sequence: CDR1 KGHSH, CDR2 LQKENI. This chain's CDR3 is CASSPPRLADTDTQYF. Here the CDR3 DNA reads TGTGCCAGCTCACCACCGCGGCTAGCGGACACAGATACGCAGTATTTT.

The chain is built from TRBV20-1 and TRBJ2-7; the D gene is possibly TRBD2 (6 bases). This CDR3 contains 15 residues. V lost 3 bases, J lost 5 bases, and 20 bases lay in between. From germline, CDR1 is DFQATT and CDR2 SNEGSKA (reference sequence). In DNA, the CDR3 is TGCAGTGCTAGTGGGGAGGATACCCGTCCCGACGAGCAGTACTTC. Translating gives CSASGEDTRPDEQYF.

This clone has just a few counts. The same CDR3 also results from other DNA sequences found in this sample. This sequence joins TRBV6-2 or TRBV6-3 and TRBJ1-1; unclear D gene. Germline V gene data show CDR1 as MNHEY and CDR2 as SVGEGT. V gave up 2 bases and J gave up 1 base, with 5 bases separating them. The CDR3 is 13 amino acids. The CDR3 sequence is CASSYRGNTEAFF. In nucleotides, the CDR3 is TGTGCCAGCAGTTACAGAGGGAACACTGAAGCTTTCTTT.

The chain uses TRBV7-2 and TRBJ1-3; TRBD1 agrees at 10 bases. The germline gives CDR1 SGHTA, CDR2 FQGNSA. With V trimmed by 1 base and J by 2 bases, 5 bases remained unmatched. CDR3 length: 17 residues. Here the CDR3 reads CASSLVDRGLAGNTIYF. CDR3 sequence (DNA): TGTGCCAGCAGCTTAGTCGACAGGGGGCTCGCTGGAAACACCATATATTTT.

The CDR3 region has the DNA TGTGCCACCAGTGATACAGGAAACCAAGAGACCCAGTACTTC. As protein: CATSDTGNQETQYF. This chain connects TRBV24-1 to TRBJ2-5; perhaps TRBD1 as D (5 bases). Looked up from germline, CDR1 is KGHDR and CDR2 is SFDVKD. The V gene lost 3 bases and the J gene lost 0 bases, with 7 bases spanning the gap. CDR3 length: 14 residues.

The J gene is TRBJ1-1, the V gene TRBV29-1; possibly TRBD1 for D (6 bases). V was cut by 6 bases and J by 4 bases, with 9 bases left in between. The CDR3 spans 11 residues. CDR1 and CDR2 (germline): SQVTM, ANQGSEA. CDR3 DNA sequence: TGCAGCGTGATGACAGGCACTGAAGCTTTCTTT. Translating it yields CSVMTGTEAFF.

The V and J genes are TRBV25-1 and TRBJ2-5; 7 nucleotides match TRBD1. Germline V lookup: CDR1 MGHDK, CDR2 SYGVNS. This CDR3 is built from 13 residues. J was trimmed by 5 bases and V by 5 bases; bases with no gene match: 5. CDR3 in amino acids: CASSSTGAETQYF. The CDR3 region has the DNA TGTGCCAGCAGTTCCACAGGGGCCGAGACCCAGTACTTC.

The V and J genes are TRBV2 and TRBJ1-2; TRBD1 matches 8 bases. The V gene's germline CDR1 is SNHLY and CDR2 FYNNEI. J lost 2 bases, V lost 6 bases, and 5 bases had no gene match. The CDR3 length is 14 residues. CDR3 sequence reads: CASSLRTGNYGYTF. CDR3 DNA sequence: TGTGCCAGCAGCCTTAGGACAGGGAACTATGGCTACACCTTC.

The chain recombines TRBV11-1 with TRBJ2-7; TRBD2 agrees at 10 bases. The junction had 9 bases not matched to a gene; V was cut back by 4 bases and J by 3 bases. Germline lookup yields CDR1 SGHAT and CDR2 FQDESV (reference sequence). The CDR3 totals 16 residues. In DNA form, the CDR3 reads TGTGCCAGCAGCTCCAGCGGGGGGGTATTGAACTACGAGCAGTACTTC. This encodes CASSSSGGVLNYEQYF.